The 7 T cell receptor beta chains below come from one sample, sequenced in a study of T cell responses to AZD1222 COVID-19 vaccine. The table came from immunoSEQ multiplex PCR; TCRdb's copy has only in-frame clones and leaves some out. The table lists 120,000 or so clones, 90% of them singletons. Sample: peripheral blood, taken on day 0 of AZD1222 vaccination. The receptors shown here come from an adult in good health.

The sample holds a few counts of this clone. CDR3 DNA sequence: TGTGCCAGCAGCTTAGCACGCTGGTTGGGACAGGGAGCTGGAAACACCATATATTTT. Protein: CASSLARWLGQGAGNTIYF. The rearrangement uses TRBV11-2 and TRBJ1-3; 9 bases map to TRBD1. The germline CDR1 and CDR2 sequences are SGHAT and FQNNGV. The V gene end was trimmed by 1 base and the J gene end by 2 bases; junction bases not matched to a gene: 12. The CDR3 is made up of 19 amino acids.

The chain joins TRBV5-6 to TRBJ2-3; 9 bases fit TRBD2. Germline CDR1 is SGHDT and CDR2 is YYEEEE. The CDR3 runs to 15 residues. V lost 2 bases, J lost 3 bases, and 4 bases stayed unmatched. The CDR3 protein is CASSLFLAGTDTQYF. CDR3 bases: TGTGCCAGCAGCTTATTCCTAGCGGGGACAGATACGCAGTATTTT.

The gene calls are TRBV10-3 and TRBJ2-3, with D possibly TRBD1 on 6 matching bases. CDR1 and CDR2 from the germline V gene are ENHRY and SYGVKD. V dropped 7 bases and J dropped 6 bases, with 14 bases sitting between them. CDR3 length equals 13 residues. The CDR3 spells CAITRGGTDTQYF. The CDR3 DNA reads TGTGCCATCACCCGAGGGGGAACCGATACGCAGTATTTT.

The chain couples TRBV9 to TRBJ2-7; 10 nucleotides align to TRBD1. V lost 0 bases and J lost 8; bases outside the gene matches: 5. CDR1 and CDR2 from the germline V gene are SGDLS and YYNGEE. The CDR3 consists of 14 residues. The CDR3 here is CASSVGGTGAQQYF. The CDR3, as DNA: TGTGCCAGCAGCGTAGGGGGGACAGGGGCCCAGCAGTACTTC.

The V gene is TRBV28, the J gene TRBJ1-2; no definite D call. Germline loops: CDR1 MDHEN, CDR2 SYDVKM. Trimming left V 3 bases short and J 4 bases short, with 12 bases between. The CDR3 runs 14 residues. CDR3 residues: CASSFRAGVYGYTF. The DNA for the CDR3 is TGTGCCAGCAGTTTTAGGGCAGGTGTCTATGGCTACACCTTC.

The chain carries TRBV10-1 and TRBJ2-1, with D unresolved. V dropped 2 bases and J dropped 8 bases, with 16 bases sitting between them. Per the germline V gene, CDR1 is WNHNN and CDR2 is SYGVQD (reference sequence). This CDR3 contains 15 residues. DNA of the CDR3: TGCGCCAGCAGTGAGGGGTCACAATGGTGGGATGAGCAGTTCTTC. Its translation: CASSEGSQWWDEQFF.

This clone was detected only once. This sequence joins TRBV29-1 and TRBJ2-3, with 10 bases matching TRBD2. CDR1 SQVTM and CDR2 ANQGSEA come from the germline V gene. The CDR3 sequence is 14 residues long. After removal of 5 bases from V and 0 bases from J, the junction contained 2 bases not matched to a gene. The CDR3 DNA reads TGCAGCGTTAGGACTAGCGGTAGCACAGATACGCAGTATTTT. Its protein is CSVRTSGSTDTQYF.